Below are 27 T cell receptor beta chains sequenced from a single sample in a study of T cells after yellow fever vaccination. One entry per CDR3 protein results from TCRdb running MiXCR on the 5' RACE reads. The table includes about 69,000 distinct CDR3 sequences, 4.5% to 7.5% detected once. Sequencing used CD4+ T cells sorted from PBMCs, obtained less than 18 days after the first yellow fever vaccination. These TCRs come from a man aged 18 to 30 who received the YFV17D yellow fever vaccine.

The sample holds many counts of this clonotype. Here the CDR3 DNA reads TGTGCCAGCAGCTTGGACTATCAAGAGACCCAGTACTTC. Protein: CASSLDYQETQYF. The chain carries TRBV7-3 and TRBJ2-5, with D possibly being TRBD2 (6 bases). Germline CDR1 SGHTA, CDR2 FQGTGA. This CDR3 has 13 amino acids. Trimming took off 3 bases at V and 2 bases at J, with 7 bases between the two ends.

This clonotype was counted at least ten times. The chain is built from TRBV5-6 and TRBJ2-7; perhaps TRBD1 as D (5 bases). Germline CDR1 is SGHDT and CDR2 is YYEEEE. Trimming took off 1 base at V and 1 base at J, with 12 bases between the two ends. This CDR3 has 15 amino acids. CDR3 amino acids: CASSLQSGNSYEQYV. In DNA, the CDR3 is TGTGCCAGCAGCTTGCAGTCAGGGAATTCCTACGAGCAGTACGTC.

This clonotype was picked up many times. This sequence joins TRBV3-1 and TRBJ1-5; D ambiguous. Between the trimmed V and J ends, which lost 1 base and 3 bases, there was a span of 7 bases. Germline values: CDR1 LGHDT, CDR2 YNNKEL (reference sequence). The CDR3 has 14 amino acids. CDR3 sequence: CASSQAQLNQPQHF. As DNA, the CDR3 is TGTGCCAGCAGCCAAGCACAGCTCAATCAGCCCCAGCATTTT.

This clonotype was seen many times. This chain uses TRBV24-1 with TRBJ2-2; the D gene is possibly TRBD2 (6 bases). Trimming cost V 5 bases and J 9 bases, with 15 bases left between them. This CDR3 has 14 residues. Germline CDR1 KGHDR, CDR2 SFDVKD. This CDR3 is CATSALGGDRELFF. Written as DNA, the CDR3 is TGTGCCACCAGTGCATTAGGCGGGGATCGGGAGCTGTTTTTT.

This clonotype was counted at least ten times. The chain couples TRBV10-3 to TRBJ2-3, with D possibly TRBD2 on 5 matching bases. This CDR3 has 15 amino acids. V was shortened by 0 bases and J by 2 bases, with 9 bases between the two germline ends. Looked up from germline, CDR1 is ENHRY and CDR2 is SYGVKD. The CDR3: CAISESTGLTDTQYF. The CDR3, as DNA: TGTGCCATCAGTGAGTCGACTGGACTCACAGATACGCAGTATTTT.

In its sample, this clonotype was seen many times. The rearrangement uses TRBV24-1 and TRBJ2-3, with D tentatively TRBD1 (6 bases). The CDR3 runs 15 residues. Germline CDR1 reads KGHDR; CDR2 reads SFDVKD. V was cut by 2 bases and J by 3 bases, with 11 bases left in between. The CDR3 coding sequence is TGTGCCACCAGTGATTCAGGGGTTGCGACAGATACGCAGTATTTT. This sequence encodes CATSDSGVATDTQYF.

This clonotype was detected ten times or more. The V call is TRBV18, the J call TRBJ2-6, with D possibly matching TRBD1 (6 bases). V dropped 3 bases and J dropped 0 bases, with 18 bases sitting between them. CDR1 and CDR2 (germline): KGHSH, LQKENI. This CDR3 comprises 19 residues. CDR3 loop: CASSPMGAGTISGANVLTF. Written as DNA, the CDR3 is TGTGCCAGCTCACCGATGGGGGCAGGGACCATCTCTGGGGCCAACGTCCTGACTTTC.

This clonotype was picked up many times. The J gene is TRBJ2-5, the V gene TRBV24-1; D is tentatively TRBD1 or TRBD2 (5 bases each). CDR3 length: 14 amino acids. Per germline, CDR1 KGHDR and CDR2 SFDVKD. Trimming left V 2 bases short and J 5 bases short, with 11 bases between. The CDR3 region has the DNA TGTGCCACCAGTGATTGGAGGAAGGGGGAGACCCAGTACTTC. Its protein is CATSDWRKGETQYF.

This clonotype occurred many times. V is TRBV5-1 and J is TRBJ1-6, with 8 bases matching TRBD1. This CDR3 region has 14 residues. V shed 4 bases and J 6 bases; nucleotides not matched to a gene: 3. Germline V lookup: CDR1 SGHRS, CDR2 YFSETQ. Written as DNA, the CDR3 is TGCGCCAGCAGCAGGACAGGGCGTAATTCACCCCTCCACTTT. Translated, it gives CASSRTGRNSPLHF.

In its sample, this clonotype was seen many times. The V gene is TRBV5-4, the J gene TRBJ2-1; D may be TRBD1 or TRBD2 (6 bases each). Germline-derived CDR1 and CDR2 are SGHNT and YYREEE (reference sequence). Between the trimmed V and J ends, which lost 9 bases and 4 bases, there was a span of 23 bases. The CDR3 length is 16 residues. The CDR3 DNA sequence: TGTGCCACTAGAGCGTTGGGGGGCCTGGGGTACAATGAGCAGTTCTTC. This codes for CATRALGGLGYNEQFF.

This clonotype was detected a few times. The V and J genes are TRBV5-4 and TRBJ2-2; tentatively, D is TRBD2 (5 bases). V lost 2 bases and J lost 4, with 9 bases in between. Germline V gives CDR1 SGHNT, CDR2 YYREEE (reference sequence). The CDR3 sequence is 14 residues long. The CDR3 sequence is CASSFGVSTGELFF. The CDR3 DNA sequence: TGTGCCAGCAGCTTCGGGGTATCCACCGGGGAGCTGTTTTTT. The whole variable domain, filled in from reference TRBV5-4 and TRBJ2-2, reads ETGVTQSPTHLIKTRGQQVTLRCSSQSGHNTVSWYQQALGQGPQFIFQYYREEENGRGNFPPRFSGLQFPNYSSELNVNALELDDSALYLCASSFGVSTGELFFGEGSRLTVL.

This clonotype was detected ten times or more. The chain recombines TRBV15 with TRBJ1-5, with a weak D call TRBD1 (6 bases). The CDR3 has 16 amino acids. CDR1 is LNHNV, CDR2 YYDKDF, per germline (reference sequence). V lost 5 bases to trimming and J lost 2 bases, with 16 bases between them. The CDR3 nucleotides read TGTGCCACCAGCCCCAATAAGGGGGGCGGCAATCAGCCCCAGCATTTT. Protein: CATSPNKGGGNQPQHF.

This clonotype was seen many times. V usage is TRBV2 and J usage is TRBJ1-2; D possibly corresponds to TRBD1 (5 bases). V lost 0 bases and J lost 4, with 9 bases in between. Germline CDR1 is SNHLY and CDR2 is FYNNEI. The CDR3 has 14 amino acids. The CDR3 sequence is CASSEAGVLYGYTF. The CDR3, as DNA: TGTGCCAGCAGTGAAGCAGGGGTACTCTATGGCTACACCTTC.

This clonotype has at least ten counts. The chain joins TRBV11-2 to TRBJ1-5; D remains unclear. The germline gives CDR1 SGHAT, CDR2 FQNNGV. This CDR3 is built from 14 residues. V was shortened by 5 bases and J by 11 bases, with 19 bases between the two germline ends. Here the CDR3 reads CASSPRPEGSAQHF. DNA of the CDR3: TGTGCCAGCAGCCCCCGACCGGAGGGATCGGCCCAGCATTTT. Full variable domain (rest looked up from reference TRBV11-2 and TRBJ1-5): EAGVAQSPRYKIIEKRQSVAFWCNPISGHATLYWYQQILGQGPKLLIQFQNNGVVDDSQLPKDRFSAERLKGVDSTLKIQPAKLEDSAVYLCASSPRPEGSAQHFGDGTRLSIL.

This clonotype was seen many times. The rearrangement links TRBV5-1 to TRBJ2-3, with a weak D call TRBD2 (5 bases). The CDR3 spans 11 residues. The V end was cut by 6 bases, the J end by 4 bases, with 6 bases between. Germline CDR1 SGHRS, CDR2 YFSETQ. The CDR3 DNA sequence: TGCGCCAGCAAGGAGGCAGATACGCAGTATTTT. Translating gives CASKEADTQYF.

This clonotype was counted at least ten times. The chain recombines TRBV5-6 with TRBJ2-7; D possibly matches TRBD1 or TRBD2 (5 bases each). This CDR3 spans 13 amino acids. V was clipped by 1 base and J by 7 bases, with 12 bases between them. The germline V gene has CDR1 SGHDT and CDR2 YYEEEE. CDR3 sequence: CASSLRGASEQYF. In DNA, the CDR3 is TGTGCCAGCAGCTTGAGGGGAGCAAGTGAGCAGTACTTC. Drawing the rest from reference TRBV5-6 and TRBJ2-7, the complete variable domain is DAGVTQSPTHLIKTRGQQVTLRCSPKSGHDTVSWYQQALGQGPQFIFQYYEEEERQRGNFPDRFSGHQFPNYSSELNVNALLLGDSALYLCASSLRGASEQYFGPGTRLTVT.

This chain joins TRBV7-2 and TRBJ1-5; 7 nucleotides line up with TRBD1. V shed 4 bases, J shed 7 bases, and the junction held 10 bases outside the gene matches. The CDR3 consists of 15 residues. Per the germline V gene, CDR1 is SGHTA and CDR2 is FQGNSA. CDR3 residues: CASSSGDSPVQPQHF. CDR3 sequence (DNA): TGTGCCAGCAGCTCAGGGGACAGCCCGGTCCAGCCCCAGCATTTT.

V and J are TRBV6-6 and TRBJ1-5; D gene uncertain. V lost 6 bases and J lost 2, with 17 bases in between. The CDR3 is made up of 16 amino acids. CDR1 is MNHNY and CDR2 is SVGAGI in the germline V gene (reference sequence). This chain's CDR3 is CASSPYGNAGNQPQHF. The CDR3 nucleotides read TGTGCCAGCAGCCCATATGGTAACGCCGGCAATCAGCCCCAGCATTTT.

Many counts were recorded for this clonotype. V gene TRBV29-1 combines with J gene TRBJ1-2; D uncertain. The CDR3 contains 13 residues. The V gene lost 6 bases and the J gene lost 0 bases, with 11 bases spanning the gap. Germline CDR1 SQVTM, CDR2 ANQGSEA. The CDR3 DNA follows: TGCAGCGTCACAGCACCAGCTAACTATGGCTACACCTTC. Translation: CSVTAPANYGYTF.

The rearrangement uses TRBV20-1 and TRBJ2-5; 8 bases are a match to TRBD1. This CDR3 contains 16 residues. V lost 0 bases, J lost 5 bases, and 11 bases stayed unmatched. Germline V gene lookup returns CDR1 DFQATT and CDR2 SNEGSKA (reference sequence). The CDR3 sequence is CSARDLQRTGIETQYF. As DNA, the CDR3 is TGCAGTGCTAGAGATCTCCAAAGGACAGGGATTGAGACCCAGTACTTC.

This clonotype was detected many times. J is TRBJ1-5 and V is TRBV7-2, with D perhaps matching TRBD1 (6 bases). V lost 4 bases, J lost 10 bases, and 20 bases lay in between. From germline, CDR1 is SGHTA and CDR2 FQGNSA. CDR3 size: 15 residues. This CDR3 reads CASSSPTGLRGPQHF. The CDR3 DNA reads as TGTGCCAGCAGCTCCCCGACAGGCCTTAGAGGACCCCAGCATTTT.

The table lists this clonotype with many counts. This chain joins TRBV20-1 and TRBJ2-5; a weak D match, TRBD2 (5 bases). This CDR3 has 13 amino acids. CDR1 is DFQATT, CDR2 SNEGSKA, per germline (reference sequence). Trimming cost V 1 base and J 2 bases, with 8 bases left between them. CDR3 sequence: CSARVRAQETQYF. CDR3 sequence (DNA): TGCAGTGCTAGAGTGCGGGCACAAGAGACCCAGTACTTC.

In its sample, this clonotype was seen many times. The gene calls are TRBV7-9 and TRBJ1-1; D is unresolved. CDR3 length: 14 residues. The germline CDR1 and CDR2 sequences are SEHNR and FQNEAQ (reference sequence). V was trimmed by 2 bases and J by 0 bases, leaving 7 bases between them. CDR3 residues: CASSLLSLNTEAFF. The CDR3 nucleotides read TGTGCCAGCAGCTTACTCTCCTTGAACACTGAAGCTTTCTTT.

This rearrangement joins TRBV5-3 to TRBJ1-2; D is ambiguous. TRBV5-3 is an ORF; its function is uncertain. V was shortened by 9 bases and J by 5 bases, with 14 bases between the two germline ends. The CDR3 sequence is 12 residues long. The CDR3 DNA reads TGTGCCATGAGCTCTGGGCAGTATGGCTACACCTTC. Amino acids: CAMSSGQYGYTF.

This clonotype occurred many times. The chain has TRBV19 and TRBJ1-5; a possible D gene is TRBD1 (5 bases). Germline lookup yields CDR1 LNHDA and CDR2 SQIVND (reference sequence). Deletions cut 7 bases from V and 7 bases from J, with 17 bases between. CDR3 length equals 14 residues. CDR3 residues: CASTPSGDRQPQHF. DNA of the CDR3: TGTGCCAGTACCCCAAGCGGGGACCGGCAGCCCCAGCATTTT.

This clonotype was found many times. The junction and the germline gene differ at one end; a read error may be behind it. This chain links TRBV7-2 with TRBJ2-2; 10 positions match TRBD2. The germline V gene has CDR1 SGHTA and CDR2 FQGNSA. The CDR3 runs 17 residues. The CDR3 protein is CASPSKALAGTPGKLFF. The CDR3 DNA reads TGTGCCAGCCCCTCAAAGGCACTAGCGGGGACCCCCGGGAAGCTGTTTTTT.

This clonotype appeared many times. The chain links TRBV28 to TRBJ2-7; weak D call: TRBD2 (6 bases). Trimming removed 4 bases at V and 12 bases at J, with 22 bases between. The CDR3 covers 14 residues. Germline V gene sequence: CDR1 MDHEN, CDR2 SYDVKM. DNA for the CDR3: TGTGCCAGCAGTTCCTCGGGTATTGGGACTTACGTGTACGTC. Its translation is CASSSSGIGTYVYV.